The 15 T cell receptor beta chains given below trace back to one sample, sequenced in a study of OX40 agonist ivuxolimab in advanced cancers. Sequenced by immunoSEQ multiplex PCR; TCRdb stores in-frame clones only, minus some. The table records about 66,000 clones, approximately 87% of them present only once. The specimen was CD4+ or CD8+ T cells sorted from blood, collected in a trial of the OX40 agonist ivuxolimab. Receptors were obtained from an adult with an advanced solid tumor such as melanoma, head and neck, liver or kidney cancer.

V usage is TRBV9 and J usage is TRBJ2-5; TRBD2 aligns across 15 bases. Germline loops: CDR1 SGDLS, CDR2 YYNGEE. The ends lost 2 bases at V and 4 bases at J; junction bases unmatched: 6. The CDR3 sequence is 17 residues long. The chain's CDR3 is CASSVGLAGGLGETQYF. DNA of the CDR3: TGTGCCAGCAGCGTTGGACTAGCGGGGGGGCTTGGAGAGACCCAGTACTTC.

The chain joins TRBV18 to TRBJ1-2, with D possibly matching TRBD1 (6 bases). V was trimmed by 3 bases and J by 5 bases, leaving 19 bases between them. CDR1 is KGHSH, CDR2 LQKENI, per germline. The CDR3 is 16 amino acids. CDR3 sequence (DNA): TGTGCCAGCTCACCCCGCCCCAGGGACCAGGGGTATGGCTACACCTTC. Translation gives CASSPRPRDQGYGYTF.

V is TRBV9 and J is TRBJ1-2, with 7 bases fitting TRBD1. CDR3 length: 16 residues. Per the germline V gene, CDR1 is SGDLS and CDR2 is YYNGEE. Unmatched junction bases numbered 9, after V lost 4 bases and J lost 0 bases. The CDR3 DNA reads TGTGCCAGCAGCTCCAGAGGGAGGGGGCCTAACTATGGCTACACCTTC. Its translation is CASSSRGRGPNYGYTF.

The chain joins TRBV4-3 to TRBJ2-5; TRBD1 matches at 10 bases. With V trimmed by 1 base and J by 3 bases, 8 bases remained unmatched. Germline CDR1 LGHNA, CDR2 YSLEER. The CDR3 totals 17 residues. The CDR3 loop is CASSQALGQGGEETQYF. The CDR3, as DNA: TGCGCCAGCAGCCAAGCCCTCGGACAGGGGGGGGAAGAGACCCAGTACTTC.

The genes are TRBV18 and TRBJ2-7; possibly TRBD1 for D (6 bases). The CDR3 is made up of 15 amino acids. The germline V gene has CDR1 KGHSH and CDR2 LQKENI. V shed 5 bases and J shed 2 bases, with 16 bases lying between them. CDR3 in DNA: TGTGCCAGCTCAGAAGTACAGGGTGGAACCTACGAGCAGTACTTC. It is translated as CASSEVQGGTYEQYF.

This sequence joins TRBV7-8 and TRBJ1-1, with D possibly being TRBD1 (5 bases). The germline V gene has CDR1 SGHVS and CDR2 FQNEAQ. The CDR3 is made up of 14 amino acids. The V end lost 6 bases, the J end lost 3 bases, and 14 bases lay between the germline ends. This chain's CDR3 is CASRSLGADTEAFF. The CDR3, as DNA: TGTGCCAGCAGGTCCCTCGGGGCTGACACTGAAGCTTTCTTT.

The chain carries TRBV9 and TRBJ1-2; D is undetermined. Germline V gives CDR1 SGDLS, CDR2 YYNGEE. V was shortened by 0 bases and J by 0 bases, with 9 bases between the two germline ends. This CDR3 has 15 residues. The CDR3 loop reads CASSVGDGPNYGYTF. CDR3 sequence (DNA): TGTGCCAGCAGCGTAGGAGATGGGCCTAACTATGGCTACACCTTC.

The V gene is TRBV7-6, the J gene TRBJ2-5; 7 nucleotides align to TRBD1. Germline-derived CDR1 and CDR2 are SGHVS and FNYEAQ. CDR3 size: 14 residues. J lost 2 bases, V lost 4 bases, and 4 bases had no gene match. CDR3: CASSWRTGQETQYF. The CDR3 bases are TGTGCCAGCAGCTGGAGGACAGGACAAGAGACCCAGTACTTC.

The chain joins TRBV25-1 to TRBJ1-4, with 12 positions matching TRBD1. Germline CDR1 and CDR2: MGHDK and SYGVNS. CDR3 length: 13 residues. Trimming at V came to 8 bases and at J to 6 bases, leaving 1 base not matched to a gene. The CDR3 is CASGDRGHEKLFF. The CDR3 DNA reads as TGTGCCAGCGGGGACAGGGGGCATGAAAAACTGTTTTTT.

This clone was counted only a few times. V usage is TRBV18 and J usage is TRBJ2-7; 7 nucleotides match TRBD1. The CDR3 is 14 amino acids. The trim removed 4 bases at V and 2 bases at J, leaving 5 bases unmatched. Germline values: CDR1 KGHSH, CDR2 LQKENI. CDR3 sequence reads: CASSRGTDTYEQYF. The CDR3 coding sequence is TGTGCCAGCTCACGGGGGACAGATACCTACGAGCAGTACTTC.

A remark on this clone: One end of the junction does not line up with germline, which may come from a read error. This chain links TRBV6-4 with TRBJ1-5; tentative D call: TRBD1 (5 bases). Germline V gene data show CDR1 as MRHNA and CDR2 as SNTAGT. The length of the CDR3 is 15 residues. CDR3 region: CASSYSAGLNQPQHF. DNA for the CDR3: TGTGCCAGCAGTTACTCAGCAGGGTTAAATCAGCCCCAGCATTTT.

This clone was recorded only once. V usage is TRBV2 and J usage is TRBJ1-6; 7 positions agree with TRBD1. The CDR3 totals 16 residues. The V and J ends lost 6 bases and 0 bases, in that order; junction bases with no gene match: 5. Per germline, CDR1 SNHLY and CDR2 FYNNEI. CDR3 in amino acids: CASRDRFSSYNSPLHF. The CDR3, as DNA: TGTGCCAGCAGGGACAGGTTTAGCTCCTATAATTCACCCCTCCACTTT.

The genes are TRBV5-1 and TRBJ1-3, with 7 bases matching TRBD1. With 3 bases clipped from V and 1 base from J, the junction kept 7 bases outside the gene matches. This CDR3 is 16 amino acids long. Per the germline V gene, CDR1 is SGHRS and CDR2 is YFSETQ. In DNA form, the CDR3 reads TGCGCCAGCAGCTCCGAGGGGGCCTGGTCTGGAAACACCATATATTTT. Its protein product is CASSSEGAWSGNTIYF. Filled out from reference TRBV5-1 and TRBJ1-3, the complete variable domain reads KAGVTQTPRYLIKTRGQQVTLSCSPISGHRSVSWYQQTPGQGLQFLFEYFSETQRNKGNFPGRFSGRQFSNSRSEMNVSTLELGDSALYLCASSSEGAWSGNTIYFGEGSWLTVV.

This sequence joins TRBV15 and TRBJ1-1; D might be TRBD1 (6 bases). V dropped 5 bases and J dropped 6 bases, with 25 bases sitting between them. In germline, CDR1 is LNHNV, CDR2 YYDKDF (reference sequence). The CDR3 has 17 amino acids. CDR3 loop: CATSPPPSGPGVAEAFF. The CDR3 coding sequence is TGTGCCACCAGCCCACCCCCCTCGGGGCCAGGGGTCGCTGAAGCTTTCTTT.

The rearrangement uses TRBV7-6 and TRBJ2-2, with unresolved D. CDR3 length: 14 amino acids. CDR1 is SGHVS, CDR2 FNYEAQ, per germline. The V gene lost 6 bases and the J gene lost 1 base, with 9 bases spanning the gap. The CDR3 reads CASRPTVNTGELFF. The CDR3 bases are TGTGCCAGCAGACCTACAGTGAACACCGGGGAGCTGTTTTTT.